This TCR beta chain was sequenced during a study of blood T cell repertoires in COVID-19. Profiled with immunoSEQ multiplex PCR; TCRdb holds only in-frame clones, not every one. The sample has about 220,000 clones; 84% are singletons. The V and J ends lost 5 bases and 2 bases, in that order; junction bases with no gene match: 3. Germline-derived CDR1 and CDR2 are SGHTA and FQGTGA. The CDR3 totals 14 residues. Sequencing used peripheral blood. The J gene is TRBJ2-3, the V gene TRBV7-3; 8 bases agree with TRBD1. This clonotype originated in an older woman who had recovered from COVID-19. DNA for the CDR3: TGTGCCAGCAGCCGGGACAGGACCACAGATACGCAGTATTTT. Translation gives CASSRDRTTDTQYF.